This T cell receptor (beta chain) was recovered during a study of cytomegalovirus exposure and HLA in healthy donors. The germline gives CDR1 LNHDA, CDR2 SQIVND (reference sequence). V lost 4 bases, J lost 1 base, and 9 bases lay in between. The CDR3 is 14 residues long. In the case of this clone: Its antigen is currently unknown.

The assay was immunoSEQ multiplex PCR, and TCRdb's table has in-frame clones only and misses some. The table records some 98,000 clones, more than 75% of them present only once. Study-level points and caveats: Reports described diagnosis of cytomegalovirus status by the classifier as highly specific and sensitive. In the roughly 120 validation repertoires, approximately 93% of cluster scores exceeded 0, per a later analysis.

The sample consisted of PBMCs. The chain recombines TRBV19 with TRBJ2-3; no clear D. This clonotype was sampled from a man younger than 30 in good health and CMV-seropositive. CDR3 region: CASSTPLGTDTQYF. In DNA, the CDR3 is TGTGCCAGTAGTACCCCTCTCGGCACAGATACGCAGTATTTT.